The clone carrying this T cell receptor beta chain was seen repeatedly, ten times or more. Its antigen is unidentified. The data stem from a study of CD8 T cells in ankylosing spondylitis. Study-wide results and limits: Fewer than ten highly homologous variants made up a TCR beta motif, and this motif appeared characteristic of ankylosing spondylitis blood. Relatively rare in peripheral blood, disease-linked clones were also CD8+.

The V and J ends lost 1 base and 1 base respectively, with 11 bases between them. Per the germline V gene, CDR1 is SEHNR and CDR2 is FQNEAQ (reference sequence). The CDR3 sequence is 16 residues long. Scientists made TCR beta libraries using quantitative 5'-RACE with molecular barcodes. MiXCR, run by TCRdb on the 5' RACE reads, gives a single entry per CDR3 protein. The sample contains tens of thousands of distinct CDR3 sequences, 6% of which appear only once. The source is a male donor with ankylosing spondylitis or in good health (not recorded which). The rearrangement uses TRBV7-9 and TRBJ2-1; D may be TRBD1 (7 bases). The sequenced sample consisted of blood, either unsorted or a sorted T cell fraction (not recorded which). CDR3 DNA: TGTGCCAGCAGCTTAGTGGGGGGACAGTCCTACAATGAGCAGTTCTTC. This codes for CASSLVGGQSYNEQFF.